The rows below give T cell receptor beta chains drawn from one sample of a study of PD-1 blockade in classical Hodgkin lymphoma. Assay used: immunoSEQ multiplex PCR; TCRdb lists only in-frame clones, some missing. Seen here are just under 20,000 clones, roughly three quarters observed once, and the top ten hold 20% to 25%. The source was peripheral blood mononuclear cells (PBMCs), collected before the fourth cycle of nivolumab. Every receptor here comes from a human donor with classical Hodgkin lymphoma. Each CDR3 is given without its conserved first and last residue.

v_gene	j_gene	CDR3aa
TRBV10-1	TRBJ1-2	ASSGQLNYGYT
TRBV19	TRBJ2-6	ASSILSSGANVLT
TRBV19	TRBJ1-4	ASSIKGTNEKLF
TRBV27	TRBJ1-5	ASSSHRGSGNQPQH
TRBV11-2	TRBJ2-2	ASSATGELF
TRBV10-2	TRBJ2-7	ASSVISGSAYEQY
TRBV6-6	TRBJ1-5	ASSSRQGGYQPQH
TRBV25-1	TRBJ1-1	ASSEELNTEAF
TRBV4-3	TRBJ2-2	ASSQTLLSWELF
TRBV7-6	TRBJ1-2	ASSLSGPVFLQGGYT
TRBV6-5	TRBJ1-4	ASSLLTGWGEKLF
TRBV28	TRBJ1-1	ASHPGGRIPEAF
TRBV7-9	TRBJ1-2	ASSPKTEINTNYGYT
TRBV12-5	TRBJ2-2	ASGLASSGIHTGELF
TRBV7-2	TRBJ2-3	ASSLGASGTDTQY
TRBV6-5	TRBJ1-1	ASSYRTGNTEAF
TRBV11-2	TRBJ1-6	ASSLGGNSPLH
TRBV9	TRBJ2-3	ASSVPRDAGTQY
TRBV5-8	TRBJ1-1	ASSQVSYQEAF
TRBV25-1	TRBJ1-1	ASMGRTLRTEAF
TRBV19	TRBJ2-2	ASSILGNTGELF
TRBV5-4	TRBJ1-2	ASSFTEDRGYYGYT
TRBV5-6	TRBJ1-1	ASSSQGKPDEAF
TRBV30	TRBJ1-1	AWTTGGTEAF
TRBV21-1	TRBJ2-7	ASNKRPDRGLRAYEQY
TRBV30	TRBJ2-2	AWRRAIPNTGELF
TRBV14	TRBJ2-5	ASSQATGGRETQY